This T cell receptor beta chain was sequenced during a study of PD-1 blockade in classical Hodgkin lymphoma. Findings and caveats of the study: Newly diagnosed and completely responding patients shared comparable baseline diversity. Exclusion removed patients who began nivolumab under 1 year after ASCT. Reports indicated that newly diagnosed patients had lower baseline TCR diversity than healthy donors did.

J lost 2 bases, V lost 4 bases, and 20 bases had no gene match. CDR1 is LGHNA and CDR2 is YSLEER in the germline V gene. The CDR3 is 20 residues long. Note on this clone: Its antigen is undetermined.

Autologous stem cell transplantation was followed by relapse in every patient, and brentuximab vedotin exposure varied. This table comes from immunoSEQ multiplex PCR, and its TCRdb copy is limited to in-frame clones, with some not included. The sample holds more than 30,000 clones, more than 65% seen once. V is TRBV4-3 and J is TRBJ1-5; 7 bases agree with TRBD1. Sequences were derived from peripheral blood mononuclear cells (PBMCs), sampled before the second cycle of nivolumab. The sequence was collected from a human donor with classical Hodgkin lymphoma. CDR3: CASSPKQGWNRVMGNQPQHF. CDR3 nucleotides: TGCGCCAGCAGCCCAAAACAGGGGTGGAATCGTGTTATGGGCAATCAGCCCCAGCATTTT.